This T cell receptor beta chain originates from a study of blood T cells in healthy people across ages. CDR1 and CDR2 from the germline V gene are SNHLY and FYNNEI. The CDR3 has 13 amino acids. In each sample, at least 7 million PBMCs were isolated. Primed by a sample-barcoded 5' primer and a J-beta primer mix, a second PCR proceeded for 7 to 11 cycles. MiXCR, applied by TCRdb to the 5' RACE reads, yields one record per CDR3 protein. The data contain 600,000 to 650,000 distinct CDR3 sequences, 58% of them singletons. Sequencing was carried out using blood. The TCR was taken from a man aged 55 to 70 in good health. The rearrangement joins TRBV2 to TRBJ2-7, with TRBD1 matching over 9 bases. Matching the DNA end better, TRBJ2-5 makes the J call doubtful. CDR3 sequence (DNA): TGTGCCAGCATGGGACAGGGACAAGAGACCCAGTACTTC. It translates to CASMGQGQETQYF.